The rows below give T cell receptor beta chains drawn from one sample of a study of blood T cells in healthy people across ages. TCRdb ran MiXCR on the 5' RACE reads and lists one entry per CDR3 protein. This table has hundreds of thousands of distinct CDR3 sequences, 35% to 50% appearing once. Sequencing used blood. These receptors all come from a man aged 80 or over in good health. Each CDR3 is given with its conserved first and last residue. Fields, in order: V gene, J gene, clone size, CDR3 protein. Expanded clones get a size class; other rows say once, few or many, or leave the size out.

V: TRBV12-3/TRBV12-4; J: TRBJ1-1; size: once; CDR3: CANSLGTGMNTEAFF
V: TRBV29-1; J: TRBJ2-1; size: .; CDR3: CSVSGRATYNEQFF
V: TRBV9; J: TRBJ2-2; size: .; CDR3: CASGPRTRLNTGELFF
V: TRBV28; J: TRBJ2-1; size: few; CDR3: CASSPLGTYYNEQFF
V: TRBV6-1; J: .; size: few; CDR3: CASSITQGGGTQYF
V: TRBV5-1; J: TRBJ2-7; size: .; CDR3: CASSLAPTSGSVSYEQYF
V: TRBV7-2; J: TRBJ2-5; size: .; CDR3: CASSLVNLARETQYF
V: TRBV9; J: TRBJ2-7; size: .; CDR3: CASSVVAGPSYEQYF
V: TRBV7-2; J: TRBJ2-2; size: many; CDR3: CASSLGLNTGELFF
V: TRBV27; J: TRBJ2-7; size: .; CDR3: CASSPGRHYEQYF
V: TRBV20-1; J: TRBJ2-7; size: few; CDR3: CSALLLAFHEQYF
V: TRBV5-5; J: TRBJ2-3; size: many; CDR3: CASSLSVLATQYF
V: TRBV29-1; J: TRBJ2-5; size: .; CDR3: CSVDGEVGETQYF
V: TRBV18; J: TRBJ2-5; size: .; CDR3: CASSQRYTSGSQQETQYF
V: TRBV15; J: TRBJ2-1; size: .; CDR3: CATSRDKTSGYNEQFF
V: TRBV28; J: TRBJ2-6; size: .; CDR3: CASSRLNWGLSGANVLTF
V: TRBV6-5; J: TRBJ1-5; size: .; CDR3: CASSYSFKGSSNQPQHF
V: TRBV12-3/TRBV12-4; J: TRBJ2-5; size: .; CDR3: CASSPLRPTETQYF
V: TRBV7-2; J: TRBJ2-1; size: many; CDR3: CASSLDPRTSNEQFF
V: TRBV7-9; J: TRBJ2-1; size: .; CDR3: CASSLFSAGGPLSRNEQFF
V: TRBV7-3; J: TRBJ2-3; size: .; CDR3: CASSPRTSGMTDTQYF
V: TRBV3-1; J: TRBJ2-5; size: many; CDR3: CASSPSGGSLNNEQYF
V: TRBV9; J: TRBJ2-2; size: few; CDR3: CASSVWDTGELFF
V: TRBV14; J: TRBJ1-1; size: .; CDR3: CASSQLPGTGGAGNTEAFF
V: TRBV20-1; J: TRBJ2-3; size: .; CDR3: CSARDQAGYGTDTQYF
V: TRBV5-1; J: .; size: .; CDR3: CASSPGQPTNEQYF
V: TRBV5-1; J: TRBJ2-5; size: .; CDR3: CASQSTGFNEQYF
V: TRBV18; J: TRBJ2-3; size: .; CDR3: CASSPGGTGDTQYF
V: TRBV3-1; J: TRBJ2-5; size: .; CDR3: CASSQGLAGGGEQYF
V: TRBV7-9; J: TRBJ2-5; size: few; CDR3: CASSLASLGYQETQYF
V: TRBV6-2/TRBV6-3; J: TRBJ1-2; size: few; CDR3: CASRTGYYGYTF
V: TRBV28; J: TRBJ2-4; size: .; CDR3: CASTSSRREQYF
V: TRBV27; J: TRBJ2-3; size: once; CDR3: CASTRDLTDTQYF
V: TRBV21-1; J: TRBJ2-5; size: .; CDR3: CASPPGGDSAETQYF
V: TRBV5-1; J: TRBJ2-1; size: many; CDR3: CASSWTSGNPYNEQFF
V: TRBV19; J: TRBJ1-1; size: once; CDR3: CASMGTTEAFF
V: TRBV12-3/TRBV12-4; J: TRBJ2-5; size: many; CDR3: CASSLSQSQETQYF
V: TRBV11-2; J: TRBJ2-7; size: .; CDR3: CASSPLGGYEQYF
V: TRBV28; J: TRBJ2-7; size: .; CDR3: CASSLRLAGVGEQYF
V: TRBV5-1; J: TRBJ2-1; size: .; CDR3: CASSSGAGLAANEQFF
V: TRBV20-1; J: TRBJ2-3; size: .; CDR3: CSAPKRGQSTDTQYF
V: TRBV20-1; J: TRBJ1-1; size: .; CDR3: CSAPGTKNTEAFF
V: TRBV14; J: TRBJ2-1; size: few; CDR3: CASSQDPAMDLGKFF
V: TRBV11-2; J: TRBJ2-3; size: few; CDR3: CASRGTGLDTQYF
V: TRBV7-8; J: TRBJ2-3; size: .; CDR3: CASSSRDRGLTDTQYF
V: TRBV27; J: TRBJ1-2; size: many; CDR3: CASSDMMTGGASGYTF
V: TRBV20-1; J: TRBJ2-7; size: .; CDR3: CSARDQSSGKGYEQYF
V: TRBV5-1; J: TRBJ2-7; size: few; CDR3: CASSLIQGAYEQYF
V: TRBV6-4; J: TRBJ1-2; size: .; CDR3: CASSDGTTNYGYTF
V: TRBV9; J: TRBJ2-3; size: .; CDR3: CASSTTSSPRTDTQCF